The clone carrying this TCR beta chain was seen more than once but under ten times. The target antigen is unknown. The sample is drawn from a study of T-cell reconstitution after alpha-beta-depleted transplantation in children. Study-level results: Several hundred graft clones that had expanded were reportedly the source of alpha-beta T cells about two months after transplant. T-cell numbers and diversity one year post-transplant derived largely from freshly generated T cells.

The authors prepared the TCRbeta library with unique molecular identifiers. TCRdb re-derived calls from the PCR reads in MiXCR, one entry per CDR3 protein. The sample gives about 350,000 distinct CDR3 sequences, 16% of which show up once; about 41% is in the top ten. The CDR3 totals 15 residues. The V and J ends lost 1 base and 2 bases respectively, with 12 bases between them. Looked up from germline, CDR1 is LGHNA and CDR2 is YSLEER. The sequences come from PBMCs, mostly from graft donor cells, collected 360 days after TCRalphabeta/CD19-depleted stem cell transplant. The chain has TRBV4-3 and TRBJ2-7; D might be TRBD1 or TRBD2, each matching 5 bases. The clonotype originates from a male patient aged 2-15 years who had a stem cell transplant for acute lymphoblastic leukemia, so the T cells may come from the graft donor. DNA for the CDR3: TGCGCCAGCAGCCAAGCCTGGACGGGACCCTACGAGCAGTACTTC. As protein: CASSQAWTGPYEQYF.